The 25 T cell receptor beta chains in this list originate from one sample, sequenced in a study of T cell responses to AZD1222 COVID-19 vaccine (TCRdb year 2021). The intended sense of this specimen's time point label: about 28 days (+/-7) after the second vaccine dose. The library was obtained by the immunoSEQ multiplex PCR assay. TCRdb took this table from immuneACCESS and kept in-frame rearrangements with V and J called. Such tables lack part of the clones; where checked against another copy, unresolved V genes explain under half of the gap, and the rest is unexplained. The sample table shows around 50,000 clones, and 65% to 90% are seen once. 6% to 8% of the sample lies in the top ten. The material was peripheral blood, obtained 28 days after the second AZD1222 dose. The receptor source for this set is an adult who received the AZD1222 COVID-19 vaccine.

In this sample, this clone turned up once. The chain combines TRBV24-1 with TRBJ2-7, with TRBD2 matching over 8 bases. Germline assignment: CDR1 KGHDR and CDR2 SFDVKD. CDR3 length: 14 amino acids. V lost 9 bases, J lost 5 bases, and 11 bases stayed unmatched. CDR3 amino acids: CATGNSGNGDEQYF. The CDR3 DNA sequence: TGTGCCACCGGGAATAGCGGGAACGGCGACGAGCAGTACTTC.

DNA for the CDR3: TGTGCCAGCAGTTACTCGGGAGGGTGGGACACTGAAGCTTTCTTT. Residues: CASSYSGGWDTEAFF. The chain employs TRBV6-5 and TRBJ1-1; unclear D gene. There are 15 residues in the CDR3. V was pared by 0 bases and J by 3 bases, with 11 bases between. Germline V gene sequence: CDR1 MNHEY, CDR2 SVGAGI.

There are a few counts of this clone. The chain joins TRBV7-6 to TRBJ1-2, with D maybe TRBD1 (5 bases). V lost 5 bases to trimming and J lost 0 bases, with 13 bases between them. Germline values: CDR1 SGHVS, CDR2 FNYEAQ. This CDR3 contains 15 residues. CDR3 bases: TGTGCCAGCAGCCCCATGGGGGGTCCTAACTATGGCTACACCTTC. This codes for CASSPMGGPNYGYTF.

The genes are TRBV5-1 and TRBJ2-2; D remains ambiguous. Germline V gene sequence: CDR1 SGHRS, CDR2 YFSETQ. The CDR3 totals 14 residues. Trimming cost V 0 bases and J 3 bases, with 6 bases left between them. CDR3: CASSLATYTGELFF. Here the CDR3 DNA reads TGCGCCAGCAGCTTGGCCACCTACACCGGGGAGCTGTTTTTT.

CDR3 residues: CASSLLRRGQPQHF. DNA of the CDR3: TGTGCCAGCAGTTTGCTAAGGAGGGGTCAGCCCCAGCATTTT. V usage is TRBV28 and J usage is TRBJ1-5; a weak D match, TRBD1 (5 bases). The CDR3 extends over 14 amino acids. Germline CDR1 and CDR2: MDHEN and SYDVKM. The V end was cut by 3 bases, the J end by 6 bases, with 12 bases between.

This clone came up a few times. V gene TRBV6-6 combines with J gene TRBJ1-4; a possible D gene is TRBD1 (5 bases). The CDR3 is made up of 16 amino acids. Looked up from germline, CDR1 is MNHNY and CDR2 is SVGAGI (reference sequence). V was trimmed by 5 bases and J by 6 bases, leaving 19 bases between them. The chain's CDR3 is CASSPWGDGGDEKLFF. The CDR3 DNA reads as TGTGCCAGCAGTCCATGGGGGGACGGAGGTGATGAAAAACTGTTTTTT.

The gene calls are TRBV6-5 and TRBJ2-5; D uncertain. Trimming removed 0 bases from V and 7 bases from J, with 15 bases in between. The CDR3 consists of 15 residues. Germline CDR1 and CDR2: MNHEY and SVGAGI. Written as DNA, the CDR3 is TGTGCCAGCAGTTACTCGAGCCAGGCTGCAAGGACCCAGTACTTC. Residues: CASSYSSQAARTQYF.

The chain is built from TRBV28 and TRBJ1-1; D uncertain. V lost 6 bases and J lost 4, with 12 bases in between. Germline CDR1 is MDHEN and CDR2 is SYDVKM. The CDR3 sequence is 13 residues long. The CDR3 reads CASSRQWGTEAFF. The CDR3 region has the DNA TGTGCCAGCAGCCGCCAATGGGGCACTGAAGCTTTCTTT.

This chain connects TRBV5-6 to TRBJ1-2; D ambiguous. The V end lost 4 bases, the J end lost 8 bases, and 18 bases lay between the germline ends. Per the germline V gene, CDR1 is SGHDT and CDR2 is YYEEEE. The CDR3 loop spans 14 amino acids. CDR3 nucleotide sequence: TGTGCCAGCAGCCCTGGACGTTGGGGAAGGGGCTACACCTTC. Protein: CASSPGRWGRGYTF.

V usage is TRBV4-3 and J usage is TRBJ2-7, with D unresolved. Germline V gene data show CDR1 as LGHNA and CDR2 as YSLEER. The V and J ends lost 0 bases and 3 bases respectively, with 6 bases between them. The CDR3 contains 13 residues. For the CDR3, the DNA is TGCGCCAGCAGCCAAGAATGGGGCTACGAGCAGTACTTC. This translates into CASSQEWGYEQYF.

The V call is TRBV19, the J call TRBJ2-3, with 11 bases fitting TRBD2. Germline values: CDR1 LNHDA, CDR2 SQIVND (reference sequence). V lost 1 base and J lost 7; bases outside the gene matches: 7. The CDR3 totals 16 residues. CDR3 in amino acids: CASSIGELAGEHTQYF. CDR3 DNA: TGTGCCAGTAGTATAGGAGAACTAGCGGGAGAACATACGCAGTATTTT.

The CDR3 coding sequence is TGTGCCAGCAGCTTAAATACTCCCCGGGCCTCTGGGGCCAACGTCCTGACTTTC. It encodes CASSLNTPRASGANVLTF. The chain joins TRBV7-3 to TRBJ2-6; no clear D. The V and J ends lost 1 base and 0 bases respectively, with 13 bases between them. The CDR3 loop spans 18 amino acids. Germline CDR1 SGHTA, CDR2 FQGTGA.

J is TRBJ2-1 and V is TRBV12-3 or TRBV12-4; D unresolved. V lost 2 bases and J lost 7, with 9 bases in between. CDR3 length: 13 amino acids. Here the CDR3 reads CASSLSQTNEQFF. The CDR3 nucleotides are TGTGCCAGCAGTTTAAGCCAGACTAATGAGCAGTTCTTC.

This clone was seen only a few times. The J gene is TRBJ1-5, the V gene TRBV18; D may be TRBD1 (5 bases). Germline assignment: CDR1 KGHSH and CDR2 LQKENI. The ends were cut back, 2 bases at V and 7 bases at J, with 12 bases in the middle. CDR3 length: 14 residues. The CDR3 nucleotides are TGTGCCAGCTCACCATGGACGGGGCCCCAGCCCCAGCATTTT. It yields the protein CASSPWTGPQPQHF.

The CDR3 DNA sequence: TGTGCCAGCAGTCCCGGGACAGGAATCTACAATGAGCAGTTCTTC. Amino acid sequence: CASSPGTGIYNEQFF. The J gene is TRBJ2-1, the V gene TRBV27; TRBD1 aligns across 8 bases. The length of the CDR3 is 15 residues. Germline CDR1 reads MNHEY; CDR2 reads SMNVEV (reference sequence). V was pared by 5 bases and J by 3 bases, with 6 bases of the junction left unmatched.

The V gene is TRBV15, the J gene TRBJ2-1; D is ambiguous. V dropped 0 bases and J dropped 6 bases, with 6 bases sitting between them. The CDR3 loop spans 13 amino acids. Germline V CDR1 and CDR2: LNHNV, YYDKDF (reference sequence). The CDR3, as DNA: TGTGCCACCAGCAGAGACAGGTCCAATGAGCAGTTCTTC. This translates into CATSRDRSNEQFF.

CDR3 bases: TGTGCCAGCAGCTCGACAGTCAACACTGAAGCTTTCTTT. Translation: CASSSTVNTEAFF. The chain joins TRBV11-3 to TRBJ1-1; D might be TRBD1 (5 bases). Germline-derived CDR1 and CDR2 are SGHNT and YENEEA. The V end lost 4 bases, the J end lost 2 bases, and 8 bases lay between the germline ends. The CDR3 spans 13 residues.

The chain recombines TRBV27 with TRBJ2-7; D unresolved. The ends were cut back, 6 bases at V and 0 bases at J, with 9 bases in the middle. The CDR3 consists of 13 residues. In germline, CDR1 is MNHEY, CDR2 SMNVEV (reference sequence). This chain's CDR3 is CASRPQISYEQYF. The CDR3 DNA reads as TGTGCCAGCAGGCCACAGATCTCCTACGAGCAGTACTTC.

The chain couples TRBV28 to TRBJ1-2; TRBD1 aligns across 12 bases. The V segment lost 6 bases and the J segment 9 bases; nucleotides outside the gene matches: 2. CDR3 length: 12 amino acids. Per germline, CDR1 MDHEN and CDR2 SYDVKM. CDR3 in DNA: TGTGCCAGCAGAGGGACAGGGGGCCGCTACACCTTC. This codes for CASRGTGGRYTF.

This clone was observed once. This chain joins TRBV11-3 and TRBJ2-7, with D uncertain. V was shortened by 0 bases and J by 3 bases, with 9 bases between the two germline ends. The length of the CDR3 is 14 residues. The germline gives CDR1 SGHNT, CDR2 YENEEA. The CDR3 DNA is TGTGCCAGCAGCTTAGACACCTTCAACTACGAGCAGTACTTC. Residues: CASSLDTFNYEQYF. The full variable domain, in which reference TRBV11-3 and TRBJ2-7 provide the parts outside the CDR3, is EAGVVQSPRYKIIEKKQPVAFWCNPISGHNTLYWYLQNLGQGPELLIRYENEEAVDDSQLPKDRFSAERLKGVDSTLKIQPAELGDSAVYLCASSLDTFNYEQYFGPGTRLTVT.

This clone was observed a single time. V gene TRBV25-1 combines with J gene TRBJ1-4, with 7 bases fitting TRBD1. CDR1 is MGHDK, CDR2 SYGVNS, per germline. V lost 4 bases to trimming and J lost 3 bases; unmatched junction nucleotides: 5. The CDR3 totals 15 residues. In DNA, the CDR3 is TGTGCCAGCAGTGGGAGACAGGGACCTAATGAAAAACTGTTTTTT. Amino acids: CASSGRQGPNEKLFF.

Here the CDR3 DNA reads TGTGCCAGCAGCTTAAATGGGGTGTCAGGCGAAAAACTGTTTTTT. It codes for CASSLNGVSGEKLFF. The J gene is TRBJ1-4, the V gene TRBV7-3; D gene uncertain. V gave up 1 base and J gave up 8 bases, with 14 bases separating them. The CDR3 has 15 amino acids. CDR1 is SGHTA and CDR2 is FQGTGA in the germline V gene.

CDR3 sequence reads: CASSLIAPGGELFF. CDR3 DNA: TGTGCCAGCAGCTTGATTGCACCCGGGGGGGAGCTGTTTTTT. J is TRBJ2-2 and V is TRBV7-3, with D hard to call. The germline V gene encodes CDR1 SGHTA and CDR2 FQGTGA. V was clipped by 3 bases and J by 8 bases, with 13 bases between them. CDR3 size: 14 residues.

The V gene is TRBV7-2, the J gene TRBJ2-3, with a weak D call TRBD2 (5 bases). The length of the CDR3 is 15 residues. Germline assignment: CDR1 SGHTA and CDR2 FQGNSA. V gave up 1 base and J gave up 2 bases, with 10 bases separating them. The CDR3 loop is CASSLGVALTDTQYF. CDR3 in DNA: TGTGCCAGCAGCTTAGGGGTAGCGCTCACAGATACGCAGTATTTT. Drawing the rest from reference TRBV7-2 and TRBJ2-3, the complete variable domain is GAGVSQSPSNKVTEKGKDVELRCDPISGHTALYWYRQSLGQGLEFLIYFQGNSAPDKSGLPSDRFSAERTGGSVSTLTIQRTQQEDSAVYLCASSLGVALTDTQYFGPGTRLTVL.

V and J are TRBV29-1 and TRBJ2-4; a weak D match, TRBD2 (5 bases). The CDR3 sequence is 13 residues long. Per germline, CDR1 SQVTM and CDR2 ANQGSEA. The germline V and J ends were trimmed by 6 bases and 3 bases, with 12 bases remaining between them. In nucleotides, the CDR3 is TGCAGCGTCGGAGGTGGCGACAAAAACATTCAGTACTTC. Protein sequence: CSVGGGDKNIQYF.